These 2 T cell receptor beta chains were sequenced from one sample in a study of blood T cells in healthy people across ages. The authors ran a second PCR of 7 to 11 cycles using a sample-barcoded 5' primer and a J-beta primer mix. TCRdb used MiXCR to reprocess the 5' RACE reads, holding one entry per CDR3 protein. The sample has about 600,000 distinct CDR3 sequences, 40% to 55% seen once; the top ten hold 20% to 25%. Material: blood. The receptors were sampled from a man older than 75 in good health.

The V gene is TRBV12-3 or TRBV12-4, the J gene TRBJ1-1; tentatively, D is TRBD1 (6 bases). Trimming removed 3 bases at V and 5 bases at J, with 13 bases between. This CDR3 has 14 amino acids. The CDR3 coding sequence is TGTGCCAGCAGTTTCCAGGGGAAGGGGACTGAAGCTTTCTTT. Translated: CASSFQGKGTEAFF.

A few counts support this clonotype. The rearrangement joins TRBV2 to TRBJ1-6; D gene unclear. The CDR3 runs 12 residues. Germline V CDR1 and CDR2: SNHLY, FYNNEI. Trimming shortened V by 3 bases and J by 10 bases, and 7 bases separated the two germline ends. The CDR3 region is CASSDFGSPLHF. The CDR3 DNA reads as TGTGCCAGCAGTGATTTTGGATCACCCCTCCACTTT.